This TCR beta chain was recovered during a study of chemoradiotherapy in HPV16-positive cancers. Regarding this clone: As yet, its antigen is unknown.

General study findings and limits: HPV-responsive T-cell expansion during chemoradiotherapy was linked to improved recurrence-free survival in HPV16-positive patients.

V shed 3 bases and J shed 5 bases, with 11 bases lying between them. The germline gives CDR1 MNHNS, CDR2 SASEGT. The CDR3 sequence is 14 residues long. Sequencing was performed with immunoSEQ multiplex PCR; in TCRdb, only in-frame clones are kept and a portion is missing. The sample includes just under 40,000 clones, 65% to 80% of them seen just once. Repeated repertoire sampling spanned the course of chemoradiotherapy. This specimen was blood, taken from a patient who underwent chemoradiotherapy. The TCR originated in a human donor with HPV-associated anogenital cancer. This rearrangement joins TRBV6-1 to TRBJ1-3; D call uncertain. The chain's CDR3 is CASSDYGPRNTIYF. The CDR3 region has the DNA TGTGCCAGCAGTGACTATGGACCTAGAAACACCATATATTTT.